Listed below are T cell receptor beta chains from one sample, sequenced in a study of T cell responses to AZD1222 COVID-19 vaccine. Method: immunoSEQ multiplex PCR; TCRdb's copy keeps in-frame clones and lacks some. The data show roughly 100,000 clones, about four fifths seen once. The source was peripheral blood, collected 28 days after the second AZD1222 dose. The receptors derive from an adult who received the AZD1222 COVID-19 vaccine. The CDR3 runs from the conserved cysteine through the conserved F or W. A D gene is named only where the DNA matches it firmly. Clone size is given for some rows only: seen once, a few or many times, or a class if the clone is expanded.

cdr3_nt: TGTGCCAGCAGGGCGAGGGAAACTAATGAAAAACTGTTTTTT
cdr3_aa: CASRARETNEKLFF
j_call: TRBJ1-4
clone_size: once
v_call: TRBV7-6
d_call: NA

cdr3_nt: TGCAGCGCCTTCCCGGGACAGTACAATGAGCAGTTCTTC
cdr3_aa: CSAFPGQYNEQFF
j_call: TRBJ2-1
clone_size: NA
v_call: TRBV29-1
d_call: TRBD1

cdr3_nt: TGTGCCAGTAGTATAAGGGGGAGGGCCCTGAGCTCCTACAATGAGCAGTTCTTC
cdr3_aa: CASSIRGRALSSYNEQFF
j_call: TRBJ2-1
clone_size: NA
v_call: TRBV19
d_call: NA

cdr3_nt: TGTGCCAGTAGTAAATTAGGGACAGGCGAGACTGAAGCTTTCTTT
cdr3_aa: CASSKLGTGETEAFF
j_call: TRBJ1-1
clone_size: NA
v_call: TRBV19
d_call: TRBD1

cdr3_nt: TGTGCCAGCAGCTTGGCGCCAGGGAAAGGAAACACCATATATTTT
cdr3_aa: CASSLAPGKGNTIYF
j_call: TRBJ1-3
clone_size: NA
v_call: TRBV5-5
d_call: NA

cdr3_nt: TGTGCCAGCAGTTACTCCGGGGTTAACACCGGGGAGCTGTTTTTT
cdr3_aa: CASSYSGVNTGELFF
j_call: TRBJ2-2
clone_size: few
v_call: TRBV6-5
d_call: NA

cdr3_nt: TGTGCCAGCAGCTTCGTGACTAGCGGTTCCTACGAGCAGTACTTC
cdr3_aa: CASSFVTSGSYEQYF
j_call: TRBJ2-7
clone_size: NA
v_call: TRBV7-2
d_call: TRBD2

cdr3_nt: TGTGCCAGCTCCCCCACCTATAGGAGCTGGACGACTTCCACCGGGGAGCTGTTTTTT
cdr3_aa: CASSPTYRSWTTSTGELFF
j_call: TRBJ2-2
clone_size: NA
v_call: TRBV18
d_call: NA

cdr3_nt: TGTGCCAGCACACCGCGGGACAGGGACTTCTACGAGCAGTACTTC
cdr3_aa: CASTPRDRDFYEQYF
j_call: TRBJ2-7
clone_size: NA
v_call: TRBV3-1/TRBV3-2
d_call: TRBD1

cdr3_nt: TGTGCCATCAGGCCAGCGGGATCCAATGAGCAGTTCTTC
cdr3_aa: CAIRPAGSNEQFF
j_call: TRBJ2-1
clone_size: NA
v_call: TRBV10-3
d_call: TRBD2

cdr3_nt: TGTGCCAGCACCCCGCGCGGGGTGGGCACCGGGGAGCTGTTTTTT
cdr3_aa: CASTPRGVGTGELFF
j_call: TRBJ2-2
clone_size: NA
v_call: TRBV13
d_call: NA

cdr3_nt: NA
cdr3_aa: CASSSSGGRRNEQFF
j_call: TRBJ2-1
clone_size: NA
v_call: TRBV28
d_call: NA

cdr3_nt: TGCGCCAGCAGCCTAGCAGGGTCGAGCAATCAGCCCCAGCATTTT
cdr3_aa: CASSLAGSSNQPQHF
j_call: TRBJ1-5
clone_size: NA
v_call: TRBV4-1
d_call: NA

cdr3_nt: TGTGCCAGCAGCGAAAGACTAGCGGGAGGAACAGATACGCAGTATTTT
cdr3_aa: CASSERLAGGTDTQYF
j_call: TRBJ2-3
clone_size: NA
v_call: TRBV11-3
d_call: TRBD2

cdr3_nt: TGCGCCAGCAGCTGGTCTAGTCGGCGAGGCACAGATACGCAGTATTTT
cdr3_aa: CASSWSSRRGTDTQYF
j_call: TRBJ2-3
clone_size: NA
v_call: TRBV5-1
d_call: NA

cdr3_nt: TGCGCCAGCAGAAGGGAGAACACCGGGGAGCTGTTTTTT
cdr3_aa: CASRRENTGELFF
j_call: TRBJ2-2
clone_size: NA
v_call: TRBV5-1
d_call: NA

cdr3_nt: TGTGCCAGCGGACAGCTTTATGGCTACACCTTC
cdr3_aa: CASGQLYGYTF
j_call: TRBJ1-2
clone_size: NA
v_call: TRBV25-1
d_call: NA

cdr3_nt: TGTGCCAGCTCAAACACAGCCCAAAGCTCCTACGAGCAGTACTTC
cdr3_aa: CASSNTAQSSYEQYF
j_call: TRBJ2-7
clone_size: NA
v_call: TRBV18
d_call: NA

cdr3_nt: TGTGCCAGCTCGGCGGGAGCGGGTGAGCAGTACTTC
cdr3_aa: CASSAGAGEQYF
j_call: TRBJ2-7
clone_size: NA
v_call: TRBV2
d_call: TRBD2

cdr3_nt: TGTGCCAGCAGCTTAGCCGGGTATGGCAATCAGCCCCAGCATTTT
cdr3_aa: CASSLAGYGNQPQHF
j_call: TRBJ1-5
clone_size: NA
v_call: TRBV7-2
d_call: NA

cdr3_nt: TGTGCCAGCAGCCTTAGGGCTTTAGATGAAAAACTGTTTTTT
cdr3_aa: CASSLRALDEKLFF
j_call: TRBJ1-4
clone_size: NA
v_call: TRBV7-9
d_call: NA

cdr3_nt: TGTGCCAGCTCGCCACTACGGGATGAAGCTTTCTTT
cdr3_aa: CASSPLRDEAFF
j_call: TRBJ1-1
clone_size: NA
v_call: TRBV18
d_call: NA

cdr3_nt: TGCAGTGCTAGTAGGCCCGGGGTCCACAATGAGCAGTTCTTC
cdr3_aa: CSASRPGVHNEQFF
j_call: TRBJ2-1
clone_size: NA
v_call: TRBV20-1
d_call: NA

cdr3_nt: TGTGCCAGCAGTTTATCACGTCAGTCGAGCTCCTATAATTCACCCCTCCACTTT
cdr3_aa: CASSLSRQSSSYNSPLHF
j_call: TRBJ1-6
clone_size: NA
v_call: TRBV27
d_call: NA

cdr3_nt: TGTGCTAGCAGTGAATTAGGGAGGCAAGGTGGGCAGTATTTT
cdr3_aa: CASSELGRQGGQYF
j_call: TRBJ2-3
clone_size: NA
v_call: TRBV2
d_call: NA

cdr3_nt: TGTGCCAGCTGTACCGGGTGGGGTAATAATTCACCCCTCCACTTT
cdr3_aa: CASCTGWGNNSPLHF
j_call: TRBJ1-6
clone_size: NA
v_call: TRBV28
d_call: NA

cdr3_nt: TGTGCCAGCAGCCGAAAATTTCAAGCGGGGGGAACAGATGGCACAGATACGCAGTATTTT
cdr3_aa: CASSRKFQAGGTDGTDTQYF
j_call: TRBJ2-3
clone_size: few
v_call: TRBV5-4
d_call: TRBD2

cdr3_nt: TGTGCCAGCAGTTACTCGGGTTCTAGCTACACCTTC
cdr3_aa: CASSYSGSSYTF
j_call: TRBJ1-2
clone_size: NA
v_call: TRBV6-5
d_call: NA

cdr3_nt: TGTGCCAGCAGCCAATTCAGGGCGAACACTGAAGCTTTCTTT
cdr3_aa: CASSQFRANTEAFF
j_call: TRBJ1-1
clone_size: NA
v_call: TRBV14
d_call: NA

cdr3_nt: TGTGCCAGCTCACCCGCGGGACGCTACGTGCAGTATTTT
cdr3_aa: CASSPAGRYVQYF
j_call: TRBJ2-3
clone_size: NA
v_call: TRBV18
d_call: NA

cdr3_nt: TGCGCCAGCAGCCTGGGACTAGCGGGTTCTCGTAAAGAGACCCAGTACTTC
cdr3_aa: CASSLGLAGSRKETQYF
j_call: TRBJ2-5
clone_size: NA
v_call: TRBV5-1
d_call: TRBD2

cdr3_nt: TGCGCCAGCAGCGAGGACGGGGGACGGACCGGGGAGCTGTTTTTT
cdr3_aa: CASSEDGGRTGELFF
j_call: TRBJ2-2
clone_size: NA
v_call: TRBV5-1
d_call: NA

cdr3_nt: TGCGCCAGCAGCCAAGGGCCGGCGCGAGACCTTTGGGGGGGATCCACAGATACGCAGTATTTT
cdr3_aa: CASSQGPARDLWGGSTDTQYF
j_call: TRBJ2-3
clone_size: NA
v_call: TRBV4-1
d_call: TRBD2

cdr3_nt: TGCGCCAGCAGAGGGGAGGACAGGAACAATGAGCAGTTCTTC
cdr3_aa: CASRGEDRNNEQFF
j_call: TRBJ2-1
clone_size: NA
v_call: TRBV5-1
d_call: NA

cdr3_nt: TGTGCCAGCAGCTTAAGGGCTAGGAGCTCCTACGAGCAGTACTTC
cdr3_aa: CASSLRARSSYEQYF
j_call: TRBJ2-7
clone_size: NA
v_call: TRBV28
d_call: NA

cdr3_nt: TGTGCCAGCGGGGACAGACCTAGTTATAATTCACCCCTCCACTTT
cdr3_aa: CASGDRPSYNSPLHF
j_call: TRBJ1-6
clone_size: NA
v_call: TRBV5-6
d_call: TRBD1

cdr3_nt: TGCAGCGCGGGGGGAGGTGATGGCTACACCTTC
cdr3_aa: CSAGGGDGYTF
j_call: TRBJ1-2
clone_size: NA
v_call: TRBV29-1
d_call: NA

cdr3_nt: TGTGCCACCAGCCTGGGGGAGCGGGTCACAGATACGCAGTATTTT
cdr3_aa: CATSLGERVTDTQYF
j_call: TRBJ2-3
clone_size: few
v_call: TRBV15
d_call: NA

cdr3_nt: TGTGCCAGCTTACAGGGGGCCGGGGTGAACACTGAAGCTTTCTTT
cdr3_aa: CASLQGAGVNTEAFF
j_call: TRBJ1-1
clone_size: NA
v_call: TRBV2
d_call: TRBD1

cdr3_nt: TGTGCCAGCAGCCGGGGCGGCGAGCAGTACTTC
cdr3_aa: CASSRGGEQYF
j_call: TRBJ2-7
clone_size: NA
v_call: TRBV6-5
d_call: NA

cdr3_nt: TGCGCCAGCAGCTCAGGCGGGGGGGTAGATACGCAGTATTTT
cdr3_aa: CASSSGGGVDTQYF
j_call: TRBJ2-3
clone_size: NA
v_call: TRBV5-1
d_call: TRBD2

cdr3_nt: TGTGCCAGCAGCTTAGAGGGTTTGGGAGGGATGAGAGGCTACACCTTC
cdr3_aa: CASSLEGLGGMRGYTF
j_call: TRBJ1-2
clone_size: NA
v_call: TRBV7-2
d_call: NA

cdr3_nt: TGTGCCAGCAGTAACCGGGACAGAAACTACGAGCAGTACTTC
cdr3_aa: CASSNRDRNYEQYF
j_call: TRBJ2-7
clone_size: NA
v_call: TRBV6-5
d_call: TRBD1

cdr3_nt: TGTGCCAGCTCTCCCGGGACAGGGATGGACCACGCAGAAGCTTTCTTT
cdr3_aa: CASSPGTGMDHAEAFF
j_call: TRBJ1-1
clone_size: NA
v_call: TRBV18
d_call: TRBD1

cdr3_nt: TGTGCCAGCTCACGGACCGAAATTGGGACAGGGGGCACTGAAGCTTTCTTT
cdr3_aa: CASSRTEIGTGGTEAFF
j_call: TRBJ1-1
clone_size: NA
v_call: TRBV18
d_call: TRBD1

cdr3_nt: TGTGCCAGCAGTAGTTCCTGGGGGGGAGCCTACGAGCAGTACTTC
cdr3_aa: CASSSSWGGAYEQYF
j_call: TRBJ2-7
clone_size: NA
v_call: TRBV6-5
d_call: TRBD2

cdr3_nt: TGTGCCAGCAGTGAATATGGGGCAGGGTATTCACCCCTCCACTTT
cdr3_aa: CASSEYGAGYSPLHF
j_call: TRBJ1-6
clone_size: NA
v_call: TRBV6-1
d_call: NA

cdr3_nt: TGTGCCAGCAGCCGGACAGGGAACACTGGAAACACCATATATTTT
cdr3_aa: CASSRTGNTGNTIYF
j_call: TRBJ1-3
clone_size: NA
v_call: TRBV7-2
d_call: TRBD1

cdr3_nt: TGTGCCAGCAGCCTTAGGGTTCGGGCGGACACCGGGGAGCTGTTTTTT
cdr3_aa: CASSLRVRADTGELFF
j_call: TRBJ2-2
clone_size: NA
v_call: TRBV27
d_call: NA

cdr3_nt: TGCAGCGTTGAGGCGCAGGAGAACACTGAAGCTTTCTTT
cdr3_aa: CSVEAQENTEAFF
j_call: TRBJ1-1
clone_size: NA
v_call: TRBV29-1
d_call: NA

cdr3_nt: TGTGCCAGCAGTTCGAAGCTCTCTGGAAACACCATATATTTT
cdr3_aa: CASSSKLSGNTIYF
j_call: TRBJ1-3
clone_size: NA
v_call: TRBV27
d_call: NA